This paragraph reports one TCR beta chain. Its matching antigen is unknown. The conserved phenylalanine or tryptophan is not found at the CDR3 terminus, so this likely reflects a read error. Libraries of TCR beta came from iRepertoire HTBI primers plus Arm-PCR of CDR3 regions. Using its own MiXCR run on the multiplex PCR reads, TCRdb lists one record per CDR3 protein. The sample records about 320,000 distinct CDR3 sequences, 15% to 20% being singletons. After removal of 0 bases from V and 6 bases from J, the junction contained 8 bases not matched to a gene. Germline V gives CDR1 SGHRS, CDR2 YFSETQ. The CDR3 covers 17 residues. The time point: newly diagnosed GD, antithyroid drugs for less than 3 months. PBMCs were the source of the RNA used for TCR sequencing. These data come from a study of regulatory T cells in long-lasting Graves disease. The study's findings and limits: Persistent disease exhibited a predilection for TRBV28, TRBJ1-2 and TRBJ2-5.

The origin of this receptor is a female donor with Graves disease. The starting material was peripheral blood mononuclear cells (PBMCs), obtained at new diagnosis, from a patient treated with antithyroid drugs. The V gene is TRBV5-1, the J gene TRBJ2-2, with 10 bases aligning to TRBD2. The CDR3 protein is CASSLGRTSGISGELFS. The CDR3 DNA sequence: TGCGCCAGCAGCTTGGGGCGTACTAGCGGGATCTCCGGGGAGCTGTTTTCT.